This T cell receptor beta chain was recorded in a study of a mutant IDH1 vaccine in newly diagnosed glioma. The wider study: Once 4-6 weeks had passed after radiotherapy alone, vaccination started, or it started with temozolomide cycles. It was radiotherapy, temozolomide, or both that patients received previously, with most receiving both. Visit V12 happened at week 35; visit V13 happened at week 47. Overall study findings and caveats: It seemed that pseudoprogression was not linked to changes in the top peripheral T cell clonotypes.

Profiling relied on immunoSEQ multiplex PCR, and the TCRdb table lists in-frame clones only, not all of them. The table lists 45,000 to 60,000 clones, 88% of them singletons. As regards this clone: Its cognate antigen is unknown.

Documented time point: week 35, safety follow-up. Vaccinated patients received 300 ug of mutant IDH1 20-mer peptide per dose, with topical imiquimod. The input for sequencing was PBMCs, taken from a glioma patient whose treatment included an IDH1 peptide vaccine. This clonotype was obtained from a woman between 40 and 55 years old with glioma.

CDR3 nucleotides: TGTGCCAGCAGCTCTGGGGTCGAGCAGTACTTC. It yields the protein CASSSGVEQYF. The chain carries TRBV7-9 and TRBJ2-7; D is undetermined. V dropped 4 bases and J dropped 6 bases, with 7 bases sitting between them. The germline CDR1 and CDR2 sequences are SEHNR and FQNEAQ (reference sequence). This CDR3 is 11 amino acids long.